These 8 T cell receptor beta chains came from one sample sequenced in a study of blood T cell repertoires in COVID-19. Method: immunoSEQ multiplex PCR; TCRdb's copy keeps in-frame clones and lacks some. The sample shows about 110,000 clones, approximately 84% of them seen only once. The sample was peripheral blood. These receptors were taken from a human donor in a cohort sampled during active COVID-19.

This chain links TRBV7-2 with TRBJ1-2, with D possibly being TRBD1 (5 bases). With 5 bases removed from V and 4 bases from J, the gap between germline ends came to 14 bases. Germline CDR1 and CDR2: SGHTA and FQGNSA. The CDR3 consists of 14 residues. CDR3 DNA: TGTGCCAGCAGCCTCCTAGGGGAGGGCTATGGCTACACCTTC. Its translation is CASSLLGEGYGYTF.

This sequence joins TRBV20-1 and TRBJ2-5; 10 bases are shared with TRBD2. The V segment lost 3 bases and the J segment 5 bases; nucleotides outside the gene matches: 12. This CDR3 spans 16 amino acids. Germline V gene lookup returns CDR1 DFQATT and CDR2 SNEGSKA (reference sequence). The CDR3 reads CSASLLAGSKGETQYF. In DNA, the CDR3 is TGCAGTGCTAGTTTACTAGCGGGATCGAAGGGGGAGACCCAGTACTTC.

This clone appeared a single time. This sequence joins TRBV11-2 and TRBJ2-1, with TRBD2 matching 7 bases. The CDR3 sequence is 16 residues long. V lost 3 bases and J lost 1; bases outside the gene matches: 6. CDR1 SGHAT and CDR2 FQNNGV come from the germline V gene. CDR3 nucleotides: TGTGCCAGCAGCTTGAGCGCGGGAGTTTCCTACAATGAGCAGTTCTTC. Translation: CASSLSAGVSYNEQFF.

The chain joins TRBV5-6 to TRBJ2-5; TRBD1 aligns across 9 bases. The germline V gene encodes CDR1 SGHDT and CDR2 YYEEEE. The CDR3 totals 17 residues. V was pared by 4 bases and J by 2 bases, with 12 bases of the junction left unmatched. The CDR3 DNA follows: TGTGCCAGCAGCGGGATGGACGACAGGGGGACACAAGAGACCCAGTACTTC. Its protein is CASSGMDDRGTQETQYF. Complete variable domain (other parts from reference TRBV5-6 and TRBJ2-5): DAGVTQSPTHLIKTRGQQVTLRCSPKSGHDTVSWYQQALGQGPQFIFQYYEEEERQRGNFPDRFSGHQFPNYSSELNVNALLLGDSALYLCASSGMDDRGTQETQYFGPGTRLLVL.

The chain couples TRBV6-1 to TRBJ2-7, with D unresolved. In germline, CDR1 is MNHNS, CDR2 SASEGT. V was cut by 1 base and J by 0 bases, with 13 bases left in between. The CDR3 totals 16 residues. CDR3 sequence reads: CASSEVMAGSSYEQYF. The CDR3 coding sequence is TGTGCCAGCAGTGAAGTAATGGCAGGCAGCTCCTACGAGCAGTACTTC.

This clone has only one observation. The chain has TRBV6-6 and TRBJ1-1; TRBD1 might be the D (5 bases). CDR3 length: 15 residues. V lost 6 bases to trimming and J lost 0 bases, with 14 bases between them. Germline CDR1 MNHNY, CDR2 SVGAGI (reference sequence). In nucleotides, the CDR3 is TGTGCCAGCAGCTCCCCTACAGGCCTGAACACTGAAGCTTTCTTT. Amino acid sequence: CASSSPTGLNTEAFF.

The CDR3 nucleotides are TGTGCCAGCAGACTGGACAGGGACTATGAGCAGTTCTTC. Its translation: CASRLDRDYEQFF. V is TRBV14 and J is TRBJ2-1; 8 bases align to TRBD1. Per germline, CDR1 SGHDN and CDR2 FVKESK. The junction had 6 bases not matched to a gene; V was cut back by 6 bases and J by 8 bases. CDR3 length equals 13 residues. The full variable domain, its missing parts supplied by reference TRBV14 and TRBJ2-1, is EAGVTQFPSHSVIEKGQTVTLRCDPISGHDNLYWYRRVMGKEIKFLLHFVKESKQDESGMPNNRFLAERTGGTYSTLKVQPAELEDSGVYFCASRLDRDYEQFFGPGTRLTVL.

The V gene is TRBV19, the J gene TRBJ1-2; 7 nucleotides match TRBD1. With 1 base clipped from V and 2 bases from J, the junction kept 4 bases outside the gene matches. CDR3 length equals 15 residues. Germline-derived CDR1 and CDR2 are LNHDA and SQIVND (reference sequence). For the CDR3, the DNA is TGTGCCAGTAGTATAGGCTCAGGGGGAAACTATGGCTACACCTTC. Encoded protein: CASSIGSGGNYGYTF.